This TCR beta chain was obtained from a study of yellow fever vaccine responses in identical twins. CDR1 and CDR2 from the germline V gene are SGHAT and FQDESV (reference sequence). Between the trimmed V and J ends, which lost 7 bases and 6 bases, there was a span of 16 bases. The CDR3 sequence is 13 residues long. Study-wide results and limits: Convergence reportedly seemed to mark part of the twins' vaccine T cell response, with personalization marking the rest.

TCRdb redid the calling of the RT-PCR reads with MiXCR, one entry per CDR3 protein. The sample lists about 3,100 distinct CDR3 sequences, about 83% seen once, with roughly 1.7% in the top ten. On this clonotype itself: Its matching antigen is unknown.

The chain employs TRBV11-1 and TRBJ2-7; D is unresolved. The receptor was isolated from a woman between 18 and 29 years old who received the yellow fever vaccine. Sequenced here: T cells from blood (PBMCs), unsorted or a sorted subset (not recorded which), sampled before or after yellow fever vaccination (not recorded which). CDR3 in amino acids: CASTQVVFGEQYF. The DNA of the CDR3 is TGTGCCAGCACCCAGGTCGTGTTTGGCGAGCAGTACTTC.